The clone carrying this T cell receptor (beta chain) was found a few times. This sample stems from a study of identical twins. From the 5' RACE reads, TCRdb called clonotypes with MiXCR, one entry per CDR3 protein. The sample lists 450,000 or so distinct CDR3 sequences, 13% to 15% occurring once. V trimming: 3 bases; J trimming: 5 bases; junction bases outside the gene matches: 14. The CDR3 has 18 residues. Germline CDR1 and CDR2: SGHRS and YFSETQ. These data were likewise used in another study, on yellow fever vaccine responses in identical twins.

The chain couples TRBV5-1 to TRBJ2-1; 10 nucleotides agree with TRBD2. Sequences were obtained from CD4+ T cells sorted from blood. The TCR sequence derives from a young woman in good health. In DNA form, the CDR3 reads TGCGCCAGCAGCTCTCCGCGGGCGCTAGCGGGGGAAAACAATGAGCAGTTCTTC. Amino acid sequence: CASSSPRALAGENNEQFF.